Listed below are T cell receptor beta chains from one sample, sequenced in a study of blood T cell repertoires in COVID-19. Libraries were prepared by immunoSEQ multiplex PCR; TCRdb keeps only in-frame clonotypes and omits some of them. The sample has 200,000 to 300,000 clones, 82% seen once. The sequencing input was peripheral blood. These receptors were taken from a woman aged 60-75 years with active or convalescent COVID-19. CDR3s include the opening cysteine and the closing phenylalanine or tryptophan. Each record gives: D gene, J gene, V gene, clone size, CDR3 protein, CDR3 DNA. D genes are given only for firm matches. Only some rows state a clone size, as once, few, many or a class for expanded clones.

TRBD2,TRBJ2-5,TRBV5-8,.,CASSLARGGERETQYF,TGTGCCAGCAGCTTGGCTCGGGGGGGTGAGCGAGAGACCCAGTACTTC
TRBD2,TRBJ2-5,TRBV7-2,.,CASSSTIAGVGETQYF,TGTGCCAGCAGCTCAACCATAGCGGGGGTTGGAGAGACCCAGTACTTC
.,TRBJ1-5,TRBV5-5,once,CASSLDRGFGNQPQHF,TGTGCCAGCAGCTTGGATAGGGGGTTTGGCAATCAGCCCCAGCATTTT
.,TRBJ1-1,TRBV27,.,CASSFNSQTEAFF,TGTGCCAGCAGTTTTAACAGTCAGACTGAAGCTTTCTTT
TRBD1,TRBJ1-1,TRBV4-1,.,CASSQASSGTGANTEAFF,TGCGCCAGCAGCCAAGCTAGCAGCGGGACAGGGGCGAACACTGAAGCTTTCTTT
TRBD1,TRBJ2-5,TRBV5-1,.,CASSLWTGEETQYF,TGCGCCAGCAGCTTATGGACAGGGGAAGAGACCCAGTACTTC
.,TRBJ2-3,TRBV4-3,once,CASSDGTTGTDTQYF,TGCGCCAGCAGCGATGGGACAACCGGCACAGATACGCAGTATTTT
.,TRBJ1-2,TRBV25-1,.,CASSVLDTPAGYTF,TGTGCCAGCAGTGTCCTCGACACCCCGGCGGGCTACACCTTC
TRBD2,TRBJ2-2,TRBV4-1,.,CASSHAGGRTGELFF,TGCGCCAGCAGCCATGCGGGGGGGCGCACCGGGGAGCTGTTTTTT
TRBD1,TRBJ2-5,TRBV5-6,once,CARSRRQGGETQYF,TGTGCCCGCTCGCGGAGACAGGGGGGAGAGACCCAGTACTTC
TRBD1,TRBJ2-5,TRBV14,.,CASSPDRVLPREAQYF,TGTGCCAGCAGCCCCGACAGGGTCCTTCCTCGCGAGGCCCAGTACTTC
TRBD1,TRBJ2-1,TRBV6-5,once,CASSSPDRAGNEQFF,TGTGCCAGCAGTTCACCTGACAGGGCGGGCAATGAGCAGTTCTTC
TRBD1,TRBJ2-2,TRBV6-5,.,CASSSGQGVGGELFF,TGTGCCAGCAGTTCAGGACAGGGGGTTGGCGGGGAGCTGTTTTTT
.,TRBJ1-6,TRBV5-6,.,CASSLAVQSSYNSPLHF,TGTGCCAGCAGCTTGGCAGTACAAAGCTCCTATAATTCACCCCTCCACTTT
TRBD1,TRBJ1-5,TRBV28,.,CASSNRDRGRQQPQHF,TGTGCCAGCAGTAACCGGGACAGGGGGCGGCAACAGCCCCAGCATTTT
.,TRBJ2-5,TRBV20-1,.,CSANEVGTQYF,TGCAGTGCTAACGAGGTTGGGACCCAGTACTTC
.,TRBJ2-3,TRBV11-3,.,CASSLDRESSTDTQYF,TGTGCCAGCAGCTTAGATCGGGAGTCGAGCACAGATACGCAGTATTTT
TRBD1,TRBJ2-1,TRBV6-6,.,CASSYSQDRGNEQFF,TGTGCCAGCAGTTACTCCCAGGACAGGGGGAATGAGCAGTTCTTC
.,TRBJ2-5,TRBV14,once,CASSVSDFWEETQYF,TGTGCCAGCAGCGTATCGGACTTTTGGGAAGAGACCCAGTACTTC
TRBD1,TRBJ1-3,TRBV5-1,.,CASSRGTGGSTAGNTIYF,TGCGCCAGCAGCCGGGGGACAGGGGGTTCCACGGCTGGAAACACCATATATTTT
.,TRBJ1-2,TRBV7-9,.,CASSLTAVYGYTF,TGTGCCAGCAGCTTAACAGCGGTATATGGCTACACCTTC
.,TRBJ1-5,TRBV19,.,CASSRREGNQPQHF,TGTGCCAGTAGTCGTCGGGAGGGGAATCAGCCCCAGCATTTT
.,TRBJ2-3,TRBV7-8,few,CASSLAIGAMSPGTDTQYF,TGTGCCAGCAGCTTAGCCATAGGGGCCATGTCACCGGGCACAGATACGCAGTATTTT
.,TRBJ1-2,TRBV4-1,few,CASSQEPGVAYGYTF,TGCGCCAGCAGCCAAGAGCCAGGGGTGGCCTATGGCTACACCTTC
.,TRBJ2-3,TRBV12-3/TRBV12-4,.,CASSLDRTDTQYF,TGTGCCAGCAGCCTCGACAGGACAGATACGCAGTATTTT
.,TRBJ2-7,TRBV5-4,.,CASSLGTTYEQYF,TGTGCCAGCAGCTTGGGGACAACCTACGAGCAGTACTTC
TRBD1,TRBJ1-6,TRBV2,.,CASTLQGTPYNSPLHF,TGTGCCAGCACCCTACAGGGGACCCCCTATAATTCACCCCTCCACTTT
TRBD2,TRBJ2-2,TRBV19,.,CASSIGLTSGGAVVTGELFF,TGTGCCAGTAGTATAGGATTGACTAGCGGGGGGGCCGTTGTCACCGGGGAGCTGTTTTTT
.,TRBJ1-6,TRBV6-5,.,CASETGDYNSPLHF,TGTGCCAGCGAGACGGGGGATTATAATTCACCCCTCCACTTT
.,TRBJ1-3,TRBV6-6,.,CASIDVGGAGNTIYF,TGTGCCAGCATCGACGTAGGGGGGGCTGGAAACACCATATATTTT
TRBD1,TRBJ2-5,TRBV5-1,.,CASSPRTGGQETQYF,TGCGCCAGCAGTCCAAGGACAGGGGGCCAAGAGACCCAGTACTTC
.,TRBJ1-2,TRBV21-1,.,CASRYFRQVSTYGYTF,TGTGCCAGCAGATACTTTAGGCAGGTATCTACGTATGGCTACACCTTC
TRBD1,TRBJ1-4,TRBV18,.,CASSPGQGNEKLFF,TGTGCCAGCTCACCCGGACAGGGGAATGAAAAACTGTTTTTT
.,TRBJ2-3,TRBV9,.,CASSARGRTDTQYF,TGTGCCAGCAGCGCCAGGGGGAGGACAGATACGCAGTATTTT
.,TRBJ1-2,TRBV5-1,.,CASSEERYGYTF,TGCGCCAGCAGCGAGGAGAGGTATGGCTACACCTTC
.,TRBJ1-6,TRBV7-2,.,CASSLTQMNSPLHF,TGTGCCAGCAGCTTAACGCAGATGAATTCGCCCCTCCACTTT
.,TRBJ1-6,TRBV6-6,.,CASSRGQNSPLHF,TGTGCCAGCAGCCGAGGACAGAATTCACCCCTCCACTTT
TRBD1,TRBJ1-5,TRBV4-3,once,CASSQNRGLSQPQHF,TGCGCCAGCAGCCAAAACAGGGGTTTAAGTCAGCCCCAGCATTTT
.,TRBJ1-5,TRBV4-1,.,CASSHPGQRGQPQHF,TGCGCCAGCAGCCATCCCGGACAGAGGGGTCAGCCCCAGCATTTT
TRBD1,TRBJ2-3,TRBV4-1,.,CASQDRDRDTDTQYF,TGCGCCAGTCAGGACCGGGACAGGGACACAGATACGCAGTATTTT
.,TRBJ2-1,TRBV6-4,few,CASSEAIGASDEQFF,TGTGCCAGCAGTGAAGCGATTGGTGCCTCCGATGAGCAGTTCTTC
.,TRBJ2-7,TRBV4-1,.,CASSPERLVPYEQYF,TGCGCCAGCAGCCCCGAGCGACTAGTCCCCTACGAGCAGTACTTC